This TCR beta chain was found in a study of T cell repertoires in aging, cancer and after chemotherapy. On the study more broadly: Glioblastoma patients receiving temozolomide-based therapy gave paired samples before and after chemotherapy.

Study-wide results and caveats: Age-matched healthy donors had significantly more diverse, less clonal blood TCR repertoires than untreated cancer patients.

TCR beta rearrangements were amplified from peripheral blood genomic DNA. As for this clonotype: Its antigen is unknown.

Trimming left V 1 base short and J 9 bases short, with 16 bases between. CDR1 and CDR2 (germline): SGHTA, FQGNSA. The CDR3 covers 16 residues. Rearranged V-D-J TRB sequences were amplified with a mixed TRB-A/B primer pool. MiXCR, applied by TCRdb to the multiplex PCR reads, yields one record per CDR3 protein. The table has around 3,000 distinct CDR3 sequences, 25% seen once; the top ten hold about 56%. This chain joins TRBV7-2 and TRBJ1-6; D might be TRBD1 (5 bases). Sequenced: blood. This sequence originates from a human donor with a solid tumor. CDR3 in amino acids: CASSLVGPGMASPLHF. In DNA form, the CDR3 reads TGTGCCAGCAGCTTAGTAGGCCCAGGGATGGCTTCACCCCTCCACTTT.